The clone carrying this TCR beta chain was found many times. No antigen is known for it. Template material for TCR beta VDJ and CDR3 profiling consisted of genomic DNA. Using its own MiXCR run on the reads, TCRdb lists one record per CDR3 protein. Here the sample spans 120,000 or so distinct CDR3 sequences, about 50% being singletons. The sample belongs to a study of CD8+CD57+ T cells in acquired aplastic anemia. Across the study: On average, sorted CD4+ and CD8+ cells gave around 3 ug of DNA. Study results and caveats: Around 29 shared CD8+ CDR3s appeared highly expressed within patients' immunodominant clones.

All patients picked for sequencing had shown, by flow cytometry, an expansion of CD8+CD57+ cells. No therapy was given to patients before blood sampling. Germline values: CDR1 SQVTM, CDR2 ANQGSEA. V lost 6 bases, J lost 8 bases, and 25 bases lay in between. CDR3 length equals 15 residues. The source material was sorted CD4+, CD8+, or CD8+CD57+ T cells (not recorded which) from PBMCs. The rearrangement joins TRBV29-1 to TRBJ1-2; D ambiguous. The sequence came from a human donor with aplastic anemia. CDR3 in DNA: TGCAGCGTCGAGGAGGGCCGATCCATGATCAAGGGCTACACCTTC. This translates into CSVEEGRSMIKGYTF.